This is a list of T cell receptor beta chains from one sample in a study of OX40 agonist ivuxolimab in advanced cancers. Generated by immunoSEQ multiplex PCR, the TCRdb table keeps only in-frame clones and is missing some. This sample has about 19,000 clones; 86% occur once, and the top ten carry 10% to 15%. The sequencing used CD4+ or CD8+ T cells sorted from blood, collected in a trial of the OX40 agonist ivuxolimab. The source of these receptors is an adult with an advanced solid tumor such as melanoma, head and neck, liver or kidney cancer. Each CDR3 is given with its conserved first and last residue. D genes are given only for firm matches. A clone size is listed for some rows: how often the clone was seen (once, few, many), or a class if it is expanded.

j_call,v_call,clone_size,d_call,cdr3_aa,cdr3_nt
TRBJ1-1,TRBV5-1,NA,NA,CASSLPPQGMNTEAFF,TGCGCCAGCAGCTTGCCTCCACAGGGTATGAACACTGAAGCTTTCTTT
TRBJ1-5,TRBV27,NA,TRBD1,CASSLSRTGNQPQHF,TGTGCCAGCAGTTTATCCCGGACAGGGAATCAGCCCCAGCATTTT
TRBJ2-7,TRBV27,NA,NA,CASSLNSPGYEQYF,TGTGCCAGCAGTTTGAACAGCCCGGGCTACGAGCAGTACTTC
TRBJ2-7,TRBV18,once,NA,CASSPRDSRTKNPYEQYF,TGTGCCAGCTCACCACGGGACTCACGAACCAAAAATCCCTACGAGCAGTACTTC
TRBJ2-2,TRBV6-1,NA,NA,CASTGGPDTGELFF,TGTGCCAGCACCGGGGGCCCCGACACCGGGGAGCTGTTTTTT
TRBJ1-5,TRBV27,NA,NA,CASSSVQGRSQHF,TGTGCCAGCAGTTCAGTACAGGGTAGGTCCCAGCATTTT
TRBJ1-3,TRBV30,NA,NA,CAWNPGWSSGAGNTIYF,TGTGCCTGGAACCCCGGGTGGAGTTCGGGCGCTGGAAACACCATATATTTT
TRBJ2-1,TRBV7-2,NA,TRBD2,CASSLASGGLAGVNEQFF,TGTGCCAGCAGCTTAGCGAGTGGGGGACTAGCGGGAGTAAATGAGCAGTTCTTC
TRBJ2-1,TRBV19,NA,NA,CASSMTTAGYNEQFF,TGTGCCAGTAGTATGACGACAGCAGGGTACAATGAGCAGTTCTTC
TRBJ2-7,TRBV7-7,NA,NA,CASSLFPGEDYEQYF,TGTGCTAGCAGCTTATTCCCCGGTGAAGACTACGAGCAGTACTTC
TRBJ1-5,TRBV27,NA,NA,CASSLFQGASQPQHF,TGTGCCAGCAGTTTATTTCAAGGGGCAAGTCAGCCCCAGCATTTT
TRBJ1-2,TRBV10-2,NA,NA,CASSSKVAPWYGYTF,TGCGCCAGCAGCTCGAAGGTGGCCCCTTGGTATGGCTACACCTTC
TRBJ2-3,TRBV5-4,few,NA,CASSLETGPADTQYF,TGTGCCAGCAGCTTGGAAACAGGGCCCGCAGATACGCAGTATTTT
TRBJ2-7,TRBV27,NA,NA,CASSFFPNEQYF,TGTGCCAGCAGTTTTTTCCCCAATGAGCAGTACTTC
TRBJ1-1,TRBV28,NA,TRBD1,CASSDRDAFF,TGTGCCAGCAGCGACAGGGACGCTTTCTTT
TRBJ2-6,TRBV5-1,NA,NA,CASSPGWVGGANVLTF,TGCGCCAGCAGCCCGGGGTGGGTAGGTGGGGCCAACGTCCTGACTTTC
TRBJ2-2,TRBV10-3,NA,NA,CAISELPATTGELFF,TGTGCCATCAGTGAGCTGCCCGCGACCACCGGGGAGCTGTTTTTT
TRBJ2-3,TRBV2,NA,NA,CASSYADTQYF,TGTGCCAGCAGTTACGCCGATACGCAGTATTTT
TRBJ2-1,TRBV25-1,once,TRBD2,CASSELLAGAAEQFF,TGTGCCAGCAGTGAGCTCCTAGCGGGAGCAGCTGAGCAGTTCTTC
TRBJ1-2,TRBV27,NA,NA,CASSYNRAIYGYTF,TGTGCCAGCAGTTACAACAGGGCAATCTATGGCTACACCTTC
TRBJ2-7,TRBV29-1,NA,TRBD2,CSGVAGGYPYEQYF,TGCAGCGGCGTAGCGGGAGGGTACCCCTACGAGCAGTACTTC
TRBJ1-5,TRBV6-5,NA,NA,CASSPQGPGQPQHF,TGTGCCAGCAGTCCCCAAGGGCCGGGTCAGCCCCAGCATTTT
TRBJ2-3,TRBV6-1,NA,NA,CASSEVGPDTQYF,TGTGCCAGCAGTGAAGTGGGCCCAGATACGCAGTATTTT
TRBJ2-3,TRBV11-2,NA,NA,CASSSVLGASTDTQYF,TGTGCCAGCAGCTCCGTCCTAGGGGCCAGCACAGATACGCAGTATTTT
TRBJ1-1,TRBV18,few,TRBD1,CASSPGTGKTEAFF,TGTGCCAGCTCACCAGGGACAGGGAAGACTGAAGCTTTCTTT
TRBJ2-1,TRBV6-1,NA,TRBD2,CASSEAREGLEQFF,TGTGCCAGCAGTGAAGCGCGGGAGGGCCTTGAGCAGTTCTTC
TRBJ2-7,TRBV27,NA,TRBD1,CASSLNGQGREQYF,TGTGCCAGCAGTCTAAACGGACAGGGGCGCGAGCAGTACTTC
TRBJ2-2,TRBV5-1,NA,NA,CASSLGQERTGELFF,TGCGCCAGCAGCTTGGGACAGGAGAGGACCGGGGAGCTGTTTTTT
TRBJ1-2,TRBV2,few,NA,CASRVIDINYGYTF,TGTGCCAGCAGGGTTATAGACATTAACTATGGCTACACCTTC
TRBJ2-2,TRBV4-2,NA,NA,CASSQDMGTAGELFF,TGTGCCAGCAGCCAAGATATGGGGACTGCCGGGGAGCTGTTTTTT